These 5 T cell receptor beta chains share one sample of origin, sequenced in a study of CD4+ T cells in melanoma. Data came from immunoSEQ multiplex PCR; TCRdb stores just in-frame clones and leaves some out. The table includes 9,000 to 13,000 clones, around 84% detected once. Source material: cells from a culture (not recorded whether cultured in vitro). Receptors originate from a human donor with melanoma.

The chain combines TRBV7-2 with TRBJ1-2, with D perhaps TRBD1 (5 bases). The CDR3 has 14 amino acids. Germline V lookup: CDR1 SGHTA, CDR2 FQGNSA. Trimming left V 2 bases short and J 4 bases short, with 11 bases between. The CDR3: CASSLRDVRYGYTF. Written as DNA, the CDR3 is TGTGCCAGCAGCTTAAGGGACGTCCGCTATGGCTACACCTTC.

This clone has only a few counts. The chain employs TRBV5-1 and TRBJ1-6; tentatively, D is TRBD1 (5 bases). The CDR3 spans 14 residues. Germline assignment: CDR1 SGHRS and CDR2 YFSETQ. V was cut by 2 bases and J by 8 bases, with 11 bases left in between. CDR3 DNA sequence: TGCGCCAGCAGCTTCTCAGGGTCGGATTCACCCCTCCACTTT. Amino acid sequence: CASSFSGSDSPLHF.

The rearrangement links TRBV6-2 or TRBV6-3 to TRBJ1-3, with a weak D call TRBD1 (5 bases). Germline V gives CDR1 MNHEY, CDR2 SVGEGT. V gave up 5 bases and J gave up 0 bases, with 8 bases separating them. This CDR3 has 14 residues. CDR3 sequence (DNA): TGTGCCAGCAGTCGGGGGAACTCTGGAAACACCATATATTTT. Amino acids: CASSRGNSGNTIYF.

The genes are TRBV5-1 and TRBJ1-1; D may be TRBD1 (5 bases). Looked up from germline, CDR1 is SGHRS and CDR2 is YFSETQ. The length of the CDR3 is 14 residues. The ends were cut back, 1 base at V and 2 bases at J, with 9 bases in the middle. The CDR3 bases are TGCGCCAGCAGCTTGATGACAGAAAACACTGAAGCTTTCTTT. Protein product: CASSLMTENTEAFF.

J is TRBJ2-5 and V is TRBV6-1, with D maybe TRBD2 (6 bases). V lost 4 bases and J lost 1, with 16 bases in between. Germline loops: CDR1 MNHNS, CDR2 SASEGT. This CDR3 region has 16 residues. The CDR3 loop is CASSAGITGSQETQYF. The CDR3 DNA sequence: TGTGCCAGCAGTGCAGGGATTACCGGGAGCCAAGAGACCCAGTACTTC.